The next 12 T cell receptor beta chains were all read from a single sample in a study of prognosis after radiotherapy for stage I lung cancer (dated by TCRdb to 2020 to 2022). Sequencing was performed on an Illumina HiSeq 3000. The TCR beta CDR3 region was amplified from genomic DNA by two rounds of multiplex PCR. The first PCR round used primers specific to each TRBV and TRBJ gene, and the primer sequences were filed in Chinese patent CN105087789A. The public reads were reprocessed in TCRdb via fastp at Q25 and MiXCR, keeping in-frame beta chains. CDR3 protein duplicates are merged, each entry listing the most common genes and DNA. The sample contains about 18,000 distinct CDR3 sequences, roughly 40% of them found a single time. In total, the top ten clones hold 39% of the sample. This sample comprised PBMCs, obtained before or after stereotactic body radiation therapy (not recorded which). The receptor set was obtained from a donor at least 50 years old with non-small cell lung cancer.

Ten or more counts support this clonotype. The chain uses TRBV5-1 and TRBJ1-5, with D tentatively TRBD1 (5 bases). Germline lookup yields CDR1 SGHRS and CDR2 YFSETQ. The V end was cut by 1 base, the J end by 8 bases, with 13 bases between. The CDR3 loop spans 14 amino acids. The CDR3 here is CASSLWGDREPQHF. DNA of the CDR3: TGCGCCAGCAGCTTGTGGGGGGATAGGGAGCCCCAGCATTTT.

CDR3 sequence reads: CASSQSSRTSSYEQYF. The CDR3 nucleotides are TGTGCCAGCAGCCAATCCTCCCGGACCAGCTCCTACGAGCAGTACTTC. The chain uses TRBV11-2 and TRBJ2-7; no reliable D call. Trimming took off 5 bases at V and 0 bases at J, with 17 bases between the two ends. Per the germline V gene, CDR1 is SGHAT and CDR2 is FQNNGV. The CDR3 loop spans 16 amino acids. Combining the CDR3 with reference TRBV11-2 and TRBJ2-7 gives the whole variable domain EAGVAQSPRYKIIEKRQSVAFWCNPISGHATLYWYQQILGQGPKLLIQFQNNGVVDDSQLPKDRFSAERLKGVDSTLKIQPAKLEDSAVYLCASSQSSRTSSYEQYFGPGTRLTVT.

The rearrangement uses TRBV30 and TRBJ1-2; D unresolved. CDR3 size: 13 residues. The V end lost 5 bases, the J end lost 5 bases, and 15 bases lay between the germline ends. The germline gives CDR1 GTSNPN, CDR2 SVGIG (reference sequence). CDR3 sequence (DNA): TGTGCCTGGGACTTTCCCAACGCGTATGGCTACACCTTC. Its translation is CAWDFPNAYGYTF.

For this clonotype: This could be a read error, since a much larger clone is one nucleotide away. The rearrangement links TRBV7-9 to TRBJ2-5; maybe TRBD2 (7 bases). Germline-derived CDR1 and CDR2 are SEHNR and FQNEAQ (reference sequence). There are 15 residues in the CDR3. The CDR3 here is CGSSGGAGARETQYF. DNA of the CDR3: TGTGGCAGCAGTGGGGGCGCGGGGGCGAGGGAGACCCAGTACTTC.

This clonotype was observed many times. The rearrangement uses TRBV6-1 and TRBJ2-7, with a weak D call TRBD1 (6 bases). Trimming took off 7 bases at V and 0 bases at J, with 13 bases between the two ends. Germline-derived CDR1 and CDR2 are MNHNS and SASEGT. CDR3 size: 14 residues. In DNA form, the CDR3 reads TGTGCCAGCAACAAATGGACAGACTCCTACGAGCAGTACTTC. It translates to CASNKWTDSYEQYF.

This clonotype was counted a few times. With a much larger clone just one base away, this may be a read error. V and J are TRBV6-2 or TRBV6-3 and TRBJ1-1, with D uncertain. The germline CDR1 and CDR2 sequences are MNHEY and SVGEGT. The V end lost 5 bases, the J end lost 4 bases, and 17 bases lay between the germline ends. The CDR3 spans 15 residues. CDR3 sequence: CASSESLGEGTEAFF. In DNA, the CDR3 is TGTGCCAGCAGTGAATCGCTCGGGGAGGGCACTGAAGCTTTCTTT.

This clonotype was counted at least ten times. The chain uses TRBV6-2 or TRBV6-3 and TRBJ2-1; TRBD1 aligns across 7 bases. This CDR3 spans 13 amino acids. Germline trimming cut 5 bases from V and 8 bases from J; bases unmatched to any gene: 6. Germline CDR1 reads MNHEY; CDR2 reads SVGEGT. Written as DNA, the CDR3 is TGTGCCAGCAGTAGCGACAGGGCCGATGAGCAGTTCTTC. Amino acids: CASSSDRADEQFF.

The chain's CDR3 is CASSLGTSLYNEQFF. The CDR3 DNA reads TGTGCCAGCAGTCTCGGGACTAGCTTGTACAATGAGCAGTTCTTC. The chain joins TRBV6-2 or TRBV6-3 to TRBJ2-1, with 9 bases aligning to TRBD2. Looked up from germline, CDR1 is MNHEY and CDR2 is SVGEGT. After removal of 5 bases from V and 4 bases from J, the junction contained 6 bases not matched to a gene. The CDR3 has 15 residues.

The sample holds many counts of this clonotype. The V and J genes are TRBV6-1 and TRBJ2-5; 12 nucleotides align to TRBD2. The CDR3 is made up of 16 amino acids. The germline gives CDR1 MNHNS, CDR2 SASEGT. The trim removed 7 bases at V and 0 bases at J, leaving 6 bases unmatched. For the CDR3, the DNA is TGTGCCAGCAATGGACGGACTAGCGGGAACCAAGAGACCCAGTACTTC. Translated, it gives CASNGRTSGNQETQYF.

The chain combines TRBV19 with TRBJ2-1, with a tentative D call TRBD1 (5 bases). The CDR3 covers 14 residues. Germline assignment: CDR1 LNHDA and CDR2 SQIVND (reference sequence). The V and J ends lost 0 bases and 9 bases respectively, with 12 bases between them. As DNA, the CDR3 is TGTGCCAGTAGTATAGAGAAGGGGTTGGGTGAGCAGTTCTTC. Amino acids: CASSIEKGLGEQFF.

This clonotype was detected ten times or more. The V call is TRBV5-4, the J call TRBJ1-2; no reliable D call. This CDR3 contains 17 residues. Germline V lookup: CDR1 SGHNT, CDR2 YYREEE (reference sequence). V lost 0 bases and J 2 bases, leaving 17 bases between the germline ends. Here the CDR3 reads CASSLGRPRRANYGYTF. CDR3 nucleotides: TGTGCCAGCAGCTTGGGTCGACCCAGGAGGGCAAACTATGGCTACACCTTC. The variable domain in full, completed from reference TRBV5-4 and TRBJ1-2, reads ETGVTQSPTHLIKTRGQQVTLRCSSQSGHNTVSWYQQALGQGPQFIFQYYREEENGRGNFPPRFSGLQFPNYSSELNVNALELDDSALYLCASSLGRPRRANYGYTFGSGTRLTVV.

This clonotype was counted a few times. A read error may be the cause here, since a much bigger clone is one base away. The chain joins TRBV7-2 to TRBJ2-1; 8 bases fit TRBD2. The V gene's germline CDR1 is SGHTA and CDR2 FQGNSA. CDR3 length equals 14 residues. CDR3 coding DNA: TGTGCCAGAGGGAAGCGGGGGTCGTACAATGAGCAGTCCTTC. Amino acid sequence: CARGKRGSYNEQSF.